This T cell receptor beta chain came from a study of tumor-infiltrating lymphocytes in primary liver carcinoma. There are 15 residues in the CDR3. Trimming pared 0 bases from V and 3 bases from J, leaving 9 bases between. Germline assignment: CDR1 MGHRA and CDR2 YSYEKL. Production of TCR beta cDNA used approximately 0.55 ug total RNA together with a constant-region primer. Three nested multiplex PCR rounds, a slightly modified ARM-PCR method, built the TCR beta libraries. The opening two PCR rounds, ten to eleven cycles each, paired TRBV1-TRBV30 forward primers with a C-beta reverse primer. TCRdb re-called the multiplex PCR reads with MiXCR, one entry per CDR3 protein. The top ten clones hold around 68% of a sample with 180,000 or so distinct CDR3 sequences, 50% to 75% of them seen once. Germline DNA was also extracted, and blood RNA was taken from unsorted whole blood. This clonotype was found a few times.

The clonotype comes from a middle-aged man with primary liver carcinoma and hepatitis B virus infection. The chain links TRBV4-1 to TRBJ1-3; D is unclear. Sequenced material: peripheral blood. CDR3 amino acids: CASSQEQTGGNTIYF. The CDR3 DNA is TGCGCCAGCAGCCAAGAGCAGACCGGTGGAAACACCATATATTTT.